A single sample is the source of the 21 T cell receptor beta chains below, sequenced in a study of cytomegalovirus exposure and HLA in healthy donors. PCR was performed using 60 Vbeta and 13 Jbeta primers. Data came from immunoSEQ multiplex PCR; TCRdb stores just in-frame clones and leaves some out. The repertoire has about 100,000 clones, 78% of them found once; the top ten carry 0.76%. Sequencing was performed on PBMCs. All receptors derive from a woman in her sixties or seventies in good health and CMV-seronegative.

The J gene is TRBJ2-5, the V gene TRBV5-6, with 9 bases fitting TRBD2. V was clipped by 2 bases and J by 4 bases; unmatched bases: 3. Germline lookup yields CDR1 SGHDT and CDR2 YYEEEE. The CDR3 is 14 residues long. The CDR3: CASSFGLAIETQYF. CDR3 in DNA: TGTGCCAGCAGCTTTGGACTAGCGATAGAGACCCAGTACTTC.

V is TRBV7-9 and J is TRBJ2-7; 9 bases line up with TRBD1. V trimming: 5 bases; J trimming: 7 bases; junction bases outside the gene matches: 15. Germline-derived CDR1 and CDR2 are SEHNR and FQNEAQ (reference sequence). The length of the CDR3 is 16 residues. The CDR3 region is CASSPIPGTGSREQYF. In DNA form, the CDR3 reads TGTGCCAGCAGCCCGATTCCCGGGACAGGGAGCAGGGAGCAGTACTTC.

This chain links TRBV5-6 with TRBJ2-7; tentative D call: TRBD1 (7 bases). V gave up 4 bases and J gave up 12 bases, with 26 bases separating them. The CDR3 length is 15 residues. The germline CDR1 and CDR2 sequences are SGHDT and YYEEEE. The CDR3 reads CASSPGGPRSSQRYF. The CDR3 DNA is TGTGCCAGCAGCCCAGGGGGGCCCCGTTCTTCCCAGCGGTACTTC.

J is TRBJ2-7 and V is TRBV5-1, with a weak D call TRBD2 (7 bases). Germline V gives CDR1 SGHRS, CDR2 YFSETQ. This CDR3 spans 16 amino acids. V was shortened by 4 bases and J by 3 bases, with 20 bases between the two germline ends. CDR3 nucleotide sequence: TGCGCCAGCAGCCCCTCGGCGCGGGGGCCGCTCTACGAGCAGTACTTC. Translating gives CASSPSARGPLYEQYF.

The V and J genes are TRBV9 and TRBJ2-7; 13 bases align to TRBD2. Germline-derived CDR1 and CDR2 are SGDLS and YYNGEE. The CDR3 loop spans 15 amino acids. V was pared by 6 bases and J by 4 bases, with 7 bases of the junction left unmatched. The DNA for the CDR3 is TGTGCCAGCAATCCGGGGACTAGCGGGATTTACGAGCAGTACTTC. Amino acids: CASNPGTSGIYEQYF.

This chain connects TRBV7-8 to TRBJ2-7; 9 bases match TRBD1. The CDR3 is 16 amino acids. Germline CDR1 is SGHVS and CDR2 is FQNEAQ. Germline trimming cut 5 bases from V and 3 bases from J; bases unmatched to any gene: 11. CDR3 sequence (DNA): TGTGCCAGCAGCCCAGCGGTGACAGGGGGTCTCTACGAGCAGTACTTC. Its protein is CASSPAVTGGLYEQYF.

This clone occurred a few times. The chain carries TRBV29-1 and TRBJ1-2; D gene uncertain. The CDR3 extends over 12 amino acids. The germline V gene encodes CDR1 SQVTM and CDR2 ANQGSEA. Trimming stripped 7 bases from V and 8 bases from J, with 17 bases between. The CDR3 spells CSGGFRGSGYTF. The CDR3 DNA is TGCAGCGGCGGCTTCCGAGGCTCGGGCTACACCTTC.

The genes are TRBV7-9 and TRBJ1-2; no definite D call. Germline V CDR1 and CDR2: SEHNR, FQNEAQ (reference sequence). The V gene lost 1 base and the J gene lost 4 bases, with 4 bases spanning the gap. The CDR3 spans 12 residues. The CDR3 sequence is CASSLDGYGYTF. In DNA form, the CDR3 reads TGTGCCAGCAGCTTAGACGGCTATGGCTACACCTTC.

The rearrangement joins TRBV29-1 to TRBJ2-1, with D tentatively TRBD2 (6 bases). CDR1 SQVTM and CDR2 ANQGSEA come from the germline V gene. Trimming pared 1 base from V and 7 bases from J, leaving 14 bases between. This CDR3 is built from 14 residues. CDR3 in DNA: TGCAGCGTTGAAGGGGACTCCGTGGGTAATGAGCAGTTCTTC. Translation: CSVEGDSVGNEQFF.

The rearrangement uses TRBV6-6 and TRBJ1-2; 10 bases line up with TRBD1. Looked up from germline, CDR1 is MNHNY and CDR2 is SVGAGI (reference sequence). V trimming: 2 bases; J trimming: 4 bases; junction bases outside the gene matches: 4. CDR3 length: 15 amino acids. In DNA, the CDR3 is TGTGCCAGCAGTTACGACAGGGGGCTCCTCTATGGCTACACCTTC. Its translation is CASSYDRGLLYGYTF.

This chain connects TRBV20-1 to TRBJ2-5; possibly TRBD1 for D (6 bases). Trimming took off 5 bases at V and 5 bases at J, with 9 bases between the two ends. This CDR3 comprises 11 residues. Germline-derived CDR1 and CDR2 are DFQATT and SNEGSKA (reference sequence). CDR3 loop: CSAGGQETQYF. CDR3 bases: TGCAGTGCTGGGGGCCAGGAGACCCAGTACTTC.

This sequence joins TRBV19 and TRBJ1-5, with D hard to call. The V end was cut by 5 bases, the J end by 0 bases, with 11 bases between. Germline loops: CDR1 LNHDA, CDR2 SQIVND (reference sequence). The CDR3 totals 15 residues. The CDR3 DNA follows: TGTGCCAGTAGTGACGAGAGACATAGCAATCAGCCCCAGCATTTT. Translating it yields CASSDERHSNQPQHF.

The chain is built from TRBV6-5 and TRBJ2-1; no firm D call. The CDR3 runs 12 residues. CDR1 MNHEY and CDR2 SVGAGI come from the germline V gene. The V gene lost 3 bases and the J gene lost 10 bases, with 10 bases spanning the gap. CDR3 region: CASSYGGTEQFF. The DNA of the CDR3 is TGTGCCAGCAGTTATGGCGGCACAGAGCAGTTCTTC.

This clone was seen a handful of times. This rearrangement joins TRBV15 to TRBJ1-5; D is perhaps TRBD1 (5 bases). The V end was cut by 6 bases, the J end by 0 bases, with 12 bases between. The CDR3 is 15 residues long. CDR1 LNHNV and CDR2 YYDKDF come from the germline V gene (reference sequence). In DNA form, the CDR3 reads TGTGCCACCAGGGGCGGGGGTGGTAGCAATCAGCCCCAGCATTTT. This sequence encodes CATRGGGGSNQPQHF.

This chain connects TRBV15 to TRBJ2-7; 9 bases align to TRBD2. V was clipped by 6 bases and J by 7 bases; unmatched bases: 10. The CDR3 consists of 14 residues. From germline, CDR1 is LNHNV and CDR2 YYDKDF (reference sequence). CDR3 sequence: CATRYSGSAGEQYF. DNA of the CDR3: TGTGCCACCAGATATAGCGGGAGTGCGGGGGAGCAGTACTTC.

The chain carries TRBV7-2 and TRBJ1-2; D is unclear. The CDR3 covers 14 residues. With 1 base removed from V and 1 base from J, the gap between germline ends came to 7 bases. CDR1 and CDR2 (germline): SGHTA, FQGNSA. The CDR3 here is CASSLDTVNYGYTF. DNA for the CDR3: TGTGCCAGCAGCTTAGATACAGTTAACTATGGCTACACCTTC.

The V call is TRBV27, the J call TRBJ1-5; TRBD1 agrees at 7 bases. Germline CDR1 and CDR2: MNHEY and SMNVEV (reference sequence). The CDR3 runs to 14 residues. V shed 5 bases and J 2 bases; nucleotides not matched to a gene: 3. This CDR3 is CASSLDRGNQPQHF. The CDR3 DNA sequence: TGTGCCAGCAGTCTAGACAGGGGCAATCAGCCCCAGCATTTT.

This chain uses TRBV18 with TRBJ1-5, with TRBD1 as a possible D gene (6 bases). Germline loops: CDR1 KGHSH, CDR2 LQKENI. V was cut by 6 bases and J by 3 bases, with 15 bases left in between. There are 15 residues in the CDR3. The CDR3 region is CASSQETGSNQPQHF. The CDR3, as DNA: TGTGCCAGCTCGCAGGAGACAGGTTCCAATCAGCCCCAGCATTTT.

The V gene is TRBV29-1, the J gene TRBJ2-5, with 9 bases lining up with TRBD1. Trimming at V came to 7 bases and at J to 4 bases, leaving 4 bases not matched to a gene. The germline CDR1 and CDR2 sequences are SQVTM and ANQGSEA. This CDR3 contains 12 residues. In nucleotides, the CDR3 is TGCAGCGCCGGACAGGGGATAGAGACCCAGTACTTC. Translated: CSAGQGIETQYF.

V is TRBV7-9 and J is TRBJ2-1, with 9 bases matching TRBD1. The CDR3 consists of 12 residues. Germline CDR1 SEHNR, CDR2 FQNEAQ (reference sequence). CDR3 DNA: TGTGCTGTACAGGGGGCTTACAATGAGCAGTTCTTC. Translating it yields CAVQGAYNEQFF.

The genes are TRBV5-1 and TRBJ2-5, with 8 bases lining up with TRBD1. V lost 3 bases and J lost 5; bases outside the gene matches: 6. The CDR3 is made up of 14 amino acids. Germline CDR1 reads SGHRS; CDR2 reads YFSETQ. The CDR3 DNA sequence: TGCGCCAGCAGCTCGGGACAGGCTGTGGAGACCCAGTACTTC. Amino acid sequence: CASSSGQAVETQYF.